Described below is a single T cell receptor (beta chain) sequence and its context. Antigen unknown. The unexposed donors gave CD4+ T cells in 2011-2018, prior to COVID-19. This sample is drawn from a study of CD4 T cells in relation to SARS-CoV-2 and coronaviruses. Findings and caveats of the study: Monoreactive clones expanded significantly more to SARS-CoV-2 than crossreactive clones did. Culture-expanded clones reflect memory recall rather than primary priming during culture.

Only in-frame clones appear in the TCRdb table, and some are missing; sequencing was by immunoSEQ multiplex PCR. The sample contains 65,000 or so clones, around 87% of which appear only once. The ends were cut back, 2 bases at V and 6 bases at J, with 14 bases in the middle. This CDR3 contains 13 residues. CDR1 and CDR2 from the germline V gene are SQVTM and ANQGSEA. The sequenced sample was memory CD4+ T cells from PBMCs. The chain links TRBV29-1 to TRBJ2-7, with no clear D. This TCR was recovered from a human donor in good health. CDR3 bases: TGCAGCGTTGAACCGGGCGTGGGCTCCGAGCAGTACTTC. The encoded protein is CSVEPGVGSEQYF.